The next 32 T cell receptor beta chains were all read from a single sample in a study of Graves' ophthalmopathy and Graves' hyperthyroidism. Using RNA transcripts, the TCR beta CDR3 regions were amplified. First-round RT-PCR relied on HTBI primers, and a second-round multiplex PCR came next. TCRdb used MiXCR to reprocess the multiplex PCR reads, holding one entry per CDR3 protein. Of 650,000 to 800,000 distinct CDR3 sequences listed, roughly 41% are singletons. Material: peripheral blood. The receptors derive from an adult man with Graves' ophthalmopathy.

This clonotype was seen at least ten times. The V call is TRBV15, the J call TRBJ1-4, with 7 bases identical to TRBD1. Germline-derived CDR1 and CDR2 are LNHNV and YYDKDF (reference sequence). CDR3 length equals 16 residues. Trimming cost V 5 bases and J 4 bases; bases outside gene matches: 10. In nucleotides, the CDR3 is TGTGCCACCAGCCCCTGGCCAGGGGGTGTTAATGAAAAACTGTTTTTT. Translated, it gives CATSPWPGGVNEKLFF.

This clonotype was seen ten or more times. The CDR3 is CASSLGQMETQYF. CDR3 sequence (DNA): TGTGCCAGCAGTTTAGGACAGATGGAGACCCAGTACTTC. J is TRBJ2-5 and V is TRBV12-3 or TRBV12-4, with D possibly being TRBD1 (5 bases). The CDR3 sequence is 13 residues long. The V end lost 1 base, the J end lost 5 bases, and 8 bases lay between the germline ends.

This clonotype was recorded once. This chain connects TRBV7-9 to TRBJ1-2; unclear D gene. The length of the CDR3 is 15 residues. Germline lookup yields CDR1 SEHNR and CDR2 FQNEAQ (reference sequence). V lost 5 bases and J lost 3, with 16 bases in between. The CDR3 here is CASSPTYGRYYGYTF. The CDR3 DNA sequence: TGTGCCAGCAGCCCCACATATGGCAGGTACTATGGCTACACCTTC.

With regard to this clonotype: A much bigger clone sits one base away, suggesting this may be a read error. This chain joins TRBV19 and TRBJ1-5, with 9 bases that match TRBD1. This CDR3 spans 14 amino acids. CDR1 is LNHDA and CDR2 is SQIVND in the germline V gene (reference sequence). The CDR3 DNA reads as TGTGCCAGTAAACAGGGGGCGGAAAATCAGCTCCAGCATTTT. It yields the protein CASKQGAENQLQHF.

This clonotype was picked up many times. The rearrangement links TRBV7-6 to TRBJ2-2; D gene ambiguous. The germline gives CDR1 SGHVS, CDR2 FNYEAQ. V was pared by 1 base and J by 5 bases, with 11 bases between. The CDR3 is 15 residues long. The CDR3 DNA reads TGTGCCAGCAGCTTAGGGACCGCTAAAACCGGGGAGCTGTTTTTT. Its protein product is CASSLGTAKTGELFF.

About this clonotype: This may come from a read error, since a much larger clone is one base off. The rearrangement joins TRBV20-1 to TRBJ1-2; a weak D match, TRBD1 (5 bases). CDR1 is DFQATT and CDR2 is SNEGSKA in the germline V gene (reference sequence). The CDR3 runs to 15 residues. V was cut by 3 bases and J by 4 bases, with 18 bases left in between. The CDR3 DNA sequence: TGCAGTGCTAGGGGGGAGGGAGGTTTTCTCTATGGCTACACCTTC. Its translation: CSARGEGGFLYGYTF.

The table lists this clonotype with many counts. V gene TRBV4-3 combines with J gene TRBJ2-7; a possible D gene is TRBD2 (6 bases). Germline assignment: CDR1 LGHNA and CDR2 YSLEER. The V gene lost 1 base and the J gene lost 5 bases, with 12 bases spanning the gap. The length of the CDR3 is 14 residues. The CDR3 loop is CASSQGGAGDEQYF. In DNA, the CDR3 is TGCGCCAGCAGCCAAGGCGGGGCTGGGGACGAGCAGTACTTC.

The rearrangement links TRBV24-1 to TRBJ1-5, with TRBD1 matching over 9 bases. CDR1 is KGHDR, CDR2 SFDVKD, per germline. The CDR3 length is 17 residues. Trimming at V came to 3 bases and at J to 5 bases, leaving 10 bases not matched to a gene. The CDR3 nucleotides are TGTGCCACCAGTGATCGACCCGGGACAGGGAACCATCAGCCCCAGCATTTT. Protein sequence: CATSDRPGTGNHQPQHF.

The rearrangement joins TRBV11-1 to TRBJ1-2, with 9 nucleotides matching TRBD1. CDR1 and CDR2 (germline): SGHAT, FQDESV (reference sequence). J lost 6 bases, V lost 5 bases, and 7 bases had no gene match. The CDR3 length is 14 residues. DNA of the CDR3: TGTGCCAGCAGCCAAGATAGGGACAGGGATGGCTACACCTTC. It translates to CASSQDRDRDGYTF. The full variable domain, its missing parts supplied by reference TRBV11-1 and TRBJ1-2, is EAEVAQSPRYKITEKSQAVAFWCDPISGHATLYWYRQILGQGPELLVQFQDESVVDDSQLPKDRFSAERLKGVDSTLKIQPAELGDSAMYLCASSQDRDRDGYTFGSGTRLTVV.

This clonotype was seen a single time. The chain uses TRBV7-9 and TRBJ1-2; the D gene is possibly TRBD1 (5 bases). Germline CDR1 reads SEHNR; CDR2 reads FQNEAQ (reference sequence). Between the trimmed V and J ends, which lost 5 bases and 2 bases, there was a span of 15 bases. The CDR3 is made up of 15 amino acids. The CDR3 region has the DNA TGTGCCAGCAGCCGGTCGGGGGACGGGAACTATGGCTACACCTTC. Translating it yields CASSRSGDGNYGYTF. The variable domain in full, with the rest retrieved from reference TRBV7-9 and TRBJ1-2, is DTGVSQNPRHKITKRGQNVTFRCDPISEHNRLYWYRQTLGQGPEFLTYFQNEAQLEKSRLLSDRFSAERPKGSFSTLEIQRTEQGDSAMYLCASSRSGDGNYGYTFGSGTRLTVV.

This clonotype has a count of ten or more. The rearrangement joins TRBV7-9 to TRBJ2-7; a weak D match, TRBD1 (6 bases). The CDR3 contains 12 residues. V lost 2 bases and J 6 bases, leaving 8 bases between the germline ends. Germline assignment: CDR1 SEHNR and CDR2 FQNEAQ (reference sequence). The CDR3 nucleotides read TGTGCCAGCAGCTTAAGCAGGGGCGAGCAGTACTTC. It translates to CASSLSRGEQYF.

This clonotype was seen many times. The chain employs TRBV10-3 and TRBJ2-2, with a tentative D call TRBD1 (5 bases). V lost 0 bases, J lost 0 bases, and 11 bases lay in between. The CDR3 runs to 17 residues. Germline V gene sequence: CDR1 ENHRY, CDR2 SYGVKD. DNA for the CDR3: TGTGCCATCAGTGAGTCGAGTAGGGGATCGAACACCGGGGAGCTGTTTTTT. It is translated as CAISESSRGSNTGELFF.

Remarks on this clonotype: No conserved phenylalanine or tryptophan ends this CDR3, so it is likely a read error. The chain employs TRBV24-1 and TRBJ1-1; D gene ambiguous. The CDR3 is 14 amino acids. V dropped 3 bases and J dropped 3 bases, with 10 bases sitting between them. The germline V gene encodes CDR1 KGHDR and CDR2 SFDVKD. The CDR3 here is CATSDGGPHTEAFP. In DNA form, the CDR3 reads TGTGCCACCAGTGATGGCGGACCTCACACTGAAGCTTTCCCT.

This clonotype was observed at least ten times. The J gene is TRBJ2-7, the V gene TRBV5-1; 11 bases are shared with TRBD1. With 7 bases clipped from V and 4 bases from J, the junction kept 10 bases outside the gene matches. The CDR3 has 15 amino acids. In germline, CDR1 is SGHRS, CDR2 YFSETQ. CDR3 region: CASSITGTGGYEQYF. In DNA, the CDR3 is TGCGCCAGCTCCATTACGGGGACAGGGGGATACGAGCAGTACTTC.

This clonotype was observed a handful of times. The rearrangement uses TRBV27 and TRBJ1-5; 10 bases align to TRBD1. The CDR3 has 15 amino acids. After removal of 6 bases from V and 4 bases from J, the junction contained 6 bases not matched to a gene. Germline-derived CDR1 and CDR2 are MNHEY and SMNVEV (reference sequence). The CDR3 nucleotides are TGTGCCAGCAGACAGGGACAGGGGATGAATCAGCCCCAGCATTTT. Its translation is CASRQGQGMNQPQHF.

This clonotype was recorded at least ten times. The gene calls are TRBV7-9 and TRBJ1-1; 12 bases line up with TRBD1. The V and J ends lost 2 bases and 1 base, in that order; junction bases with no gene match: 14. The CDR3 is 20 amino acids. CDR1 SEHNR and CDR2 FQNEAQ come from the germline V gene (reference sequence). The CDR3 loop reads CASSLRSVFGGQGANTEAFF. The CDR3 DNA reads as TGTGCCAGCAGCTTAAGGTCGGTCTTCGGGGGACAGGGGGCGAACACTGAAGCTTTCTTT. Complete variable domain (other parts from reference TRBV7-9 and TRBJ1-1): DTGVSQNPRHKITKRGQNVTFRCDPISEHNRLYWYRQTLGQGPEFLTYFQNEAQLEKSRLLSDRFSAERPKGSFSTLEIQRTEQGDSAMYLCASSLRSVFGGQGANTEAFFGQGTRLTVV.

The chain couples TRBV12-3 or TRBV12-4 to TRBJ2-5, with 10 bases fitting TRBD2. The CDR3 spans 12 residues. Unmatched junction bases numbered 14, after V lost 11 bases and J lost 14 bases. CDR3 nucleotide sequence: TGTGCCTCAACCCCTAGCGGGAGAAACCACTACTTC. Translated, it gives CASTPSGRNHYF.

In its sample, this clonotype was seen many times. The chain employs TRBV5-1 and TRBJ2-5; possibly TRBD1 for D (6 bases). V lost 0 bases and J lost 4, with 13 bases in between. The CDR3 contains 15 residues. From germline, CDR1 is SGHRS and CDR2 YFSETQ. CDR3 residues: CASSLDAAGVETQYF. CDR3 coding DNA: TGCGCCAGCAGCTTGGATGCGGCAGGGGTAGAGACCCAGTACTTC.

This clonotype was seen only a few times. This rearrangement joins TRBV4-1 to TRBJ1-3; the D is unclear. Trimming shortened V by 1 base and J by 0 bases, and 10 bases separated the two germline ends. The germline V gene has CDR1 MGHRA and CDR2 YSYEKL. This CDR3 contains 16 residues. Here the CDR3 DNA reads TGCGCCAGCAGCCAAGGGTTACAGAGCTCTGGAAACACCATATATTTT. Protein sequence: CASSQGLQSSGNTIYF.

This chain uses TRBV20-1 with TRBJ2-5; 7 bases map to TRBD2. The length of the CDR3 is 12 residues. V dropped 6 bases and J dropped 5; count of bases not matched to a gene: 6. From germline, CDR1 is DFQATT and CDR2 SNEGSKA (reference sequence). The CDR3 loop reads CSARDGGETQYF. The CDR3 DNA follows: TGCAGTGCACGGGACGGGGGGGAGACCCAGTACTTC.

This clonotype was seen many times. This sequence joins TRBV10-3 and TRBJ2-7; 9 bases are shared with TRBD1. Germline V gene sequence: CDR1 ENHRY, CDR2 SYGVKD. The CDR3 totals 13 residues. The ends lost 10 bases at V and 7 bases at J; junction bases unmatched: 11. In DNA form, the CDR3 reads TGTGCCAGCAGCGGGACAGGGTATGGAGAGCAGTACTTC. Translation gives CASSGTGYGEQYF.

This clonotype was seen only a few times. The gene calls are TRBV10-3 and TRBJ1-1; D may be TRBD1 (5 bases). The germline V and J ends were trimmed by 2 bases and 1 base, with 8 bases remaining between them. The CDR3 runs to 14 residues. Germline V gene data show CDR1 as ENHRY and CDR2 as SYGVKD. The CDR3 loop reads CAISEGQGNTEAFF. The CDR3 coding sequence is TGTGCCATCAGTGAGGGTCAGGGGAACACTGAAGCTTTCTTT.

This clonotype appeared many times. The chain uses TRBV6-6 and TRBJ1-1, with D perhaps matching TRBD1 (6 bases). The germline CDR1 and CDR2 sequences are MNHNY and SVGAGI (reference sequence). The V end lost 7 bases, the J end lost 4 bases, and 16 bases lay between the germline ends. The CDR3 extends over 14 amino acids. The CDR3 region is CASNGRGGFTEAFF. In nucleotides, the CDR3 is TGTGCCAGCAACGGGAGAGGGGGTTTCACTGAAGCTTTCTTT.

The chain is built from TRBV29-1 and TRBJ2-1, with 11 nucleotides matching TRBD2. The J segment lost 4 bases and the V segment lost 7 bases, leaving 6 bases of the junction unmatched. Germline CDR1 reads SQVTM; CDR2 reads ANQGSEA. This CDR3 has 14 residues. As DNA, the CDR3 is TGCAGCGCCCCCGGGACTAGCGGTTACAATGAGCAGTTCTTC. Translation: CSAPGTSGYNEQFF.

This clonotype was observed a handful of times. A much larger clone differs from this one at a single base, so this may be a read error. The genes are TRBV20-1 and TRBJ1-2; 7 bases align to TRBD1. The CDR3 is 12 amino acids. The germline CDR1 and CDR2 sequences are DFQATT and SNEGSKA (reference sequence). The CDR3 region has the DNA TGCAGTGCCAGGGACAGCGGCTATGGCCACACCTTC. Protein product: CSARDSGYGHTF.

DNA of the CDR3: TGTGCCAGCAGCTTATTCCCGGGCGCAGATACGCAGTATTTT. Protein sequence: CASSLFPGADTQYF. V gene TRBV7-2 combines with J gene TRBJ2-3; unclear D gene. The V end was cut by 2 bases, the J end by 4 bases, with 10 bases between. The V gene's germline CDR1 is SGHTA and CDR2 FQGNSA. The CDR3 sequence is 14 residues long.

The table lists this clonotype with many counts. V usage is TRBV20-1 and J usage is TRBJ2-7; 11 bases match TRBD2. Trimming took 4 bases from V and 0 from J; bases not matched to a gene: 5. Per the germline V gene, CDR1 is DFQATT and CDR2 is SNEGSKA (reference sequence). The CDR3 has 15 residues. The DNA for the CDR3 is TGCAGTGCTACGGCTAGCGGGAGGAGCTCCTACGAGCAGTACTTC. Its protein product is CSATASGRSSYEQYF.

This clonotype was detected only once. At one end the junction does not follow the germline gene, possibly because of a read error. This chain uses TRBV5-1 with TRBJ2-5; TRBD2 agrees at 8 bases. The CDR3 length is 16 residues. Per the germline V gene, CDR1 is SGHRS and CDR2 is YFSETQ. The CDR3 DNA follows: TGTGCCAGCAGCCTAGCGGGTTTTACCGACCAAGAGACCCAGTACTTC. It translates to CASSLAGFTDQETQYF.

This clonotype has more than one count but fewer than ten. The chain couples TRBV11-2 to TRBJ1-4, with D unclear. The V and J ends lost 7 bases and 4 bases respectively, with 10 bases between them. Germline-derived CDR1 and CDR2 are SGHAT and FQNNGV. The CDR3 runs to 13 residues. The CDR3 spells CASTGEYNEKLFF. In DNA, the CDR3 is TGTGCCAGCACTGGGGAATATAATGAAAAACTGTTTTTT.

This chain links TRBV25-1 with TRBJ1-6; D uncertain. Deletions cut 4 bases from V and 18 bases from J, with 13 bases between. Germline V gene sequence: CDR1 MGHDK, CDR2 SYGVNS. CDR3 length equals 11 residues. CDR3 in DNA: TGTGCCAGCAGTGGTTTTCGGCAAACCCACTTT. Translated: CASSGFRQTHF.

This chain joins TRBV7-2 and TRBJ2-7; D not certain. The CDR3 totals 14 residues. Trimming removed 6 bases at V and 4 bases at J, with 16 bases between. CDR1 SGHTA and CDR2 FQGNSA come from the germline V gene. The CDR3 DNA reads as TGTGCCAGCAGTAGTATAGGACCGACTTACGAGCAGTACTTC. Residues: CASSSIGPTYEQYF.

This clonotype was picked up many times. The chain has TRBV5-1 and TRBJ1-4; D ambiguous. Looked up from germline, CDR1 is SGHRS and CDR2 is YFSETQ. The V end lost 0 bases, the J end lost 3 bases, and 9 bases lay between the germline ends. This CDR3 region has 15 residues. CDR3 region: CASSLDPGSNEKLFF. CDR3 DNA: TGCGCCAGCAGCTTGGATCCAGGCTCTAATGAAAAACTGTTTTTT.